The clone carrying this T cell receptor (beta chain) was recorded a few times. Its target is unknown. The source of the sample is a study of post-analysis software for immune sequencing data. V was cut by 5 bases and J by 3 bases, with 16 bases left in between. Germline loops: CDR1 MNHNY, CDR2 SVGAGI (reference sequence). The CDR3 length is 15 residues. Prepared TCR beta cDNA libraries contained unique molecular identifiers. TCRdb fed the PCR reads into MiXCR, producing one record per CDR3 protein. The table includes around 260,000 distinct CDR3 sequences, less than 40% detected once. Findings and caveats of the study: Elevated frequency relative to controls characterized roughly five TRBV segments in patients, TRBV5-6, TRBV5-1 and TRBV20-1 among them.

The origin of this receptor is a girl between 10 and 17 years old with multiple sclerosis. Sequencing used blood. The rearrangement links TRBV6-6 to TRBJ1-1, with a weak D call TRBD1 (6 bases). The CDR3 region has the DNA TGTGCCAGCAGTGGGCGGGGGGGCGCGGACACTGAAGCTTTCTTT. It yields the protein CASSGRGGADTEAFF.